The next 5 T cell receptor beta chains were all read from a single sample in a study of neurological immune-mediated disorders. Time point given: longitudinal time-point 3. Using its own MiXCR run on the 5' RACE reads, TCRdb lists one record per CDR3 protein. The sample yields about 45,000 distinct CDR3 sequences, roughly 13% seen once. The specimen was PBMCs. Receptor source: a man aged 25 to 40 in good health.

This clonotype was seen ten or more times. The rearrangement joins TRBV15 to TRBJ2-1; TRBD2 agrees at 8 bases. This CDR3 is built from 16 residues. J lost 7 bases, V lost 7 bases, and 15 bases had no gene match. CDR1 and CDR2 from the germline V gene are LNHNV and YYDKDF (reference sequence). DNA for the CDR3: TGTGCCACCACCCTCCCACAATCAGCGGGAGTGAATGAGCAGTTCTTC. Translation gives CATTLPQSAGVNEQFF.

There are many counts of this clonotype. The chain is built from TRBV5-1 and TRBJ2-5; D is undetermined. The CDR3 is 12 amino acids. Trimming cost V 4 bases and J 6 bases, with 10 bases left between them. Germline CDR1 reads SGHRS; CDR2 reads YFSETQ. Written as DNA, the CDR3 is TGCGCCAGCAGCCCGGAGTCGCAGACCCAGTACTTC. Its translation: CASSPESQTQYF.

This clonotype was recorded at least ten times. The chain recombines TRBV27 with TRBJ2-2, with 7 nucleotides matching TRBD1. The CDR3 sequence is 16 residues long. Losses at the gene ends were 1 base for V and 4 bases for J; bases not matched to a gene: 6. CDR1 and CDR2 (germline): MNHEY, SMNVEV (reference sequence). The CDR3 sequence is CASSLWGQPTTGELFF. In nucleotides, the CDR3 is TGTGCCAGCAGTTTATGGGGACAGCCTACCACCGGGGAGCTGTTTTTT.

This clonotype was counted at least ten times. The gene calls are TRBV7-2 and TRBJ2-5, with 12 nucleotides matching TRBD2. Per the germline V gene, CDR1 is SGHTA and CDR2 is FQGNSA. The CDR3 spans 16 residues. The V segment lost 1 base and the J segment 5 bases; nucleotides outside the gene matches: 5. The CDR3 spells CASSLELTSGSETQYF. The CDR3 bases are TGTGCCAGCAGCTTAGAGTTGACTAGCGGGAGTGAGACCCAGTACTTC.

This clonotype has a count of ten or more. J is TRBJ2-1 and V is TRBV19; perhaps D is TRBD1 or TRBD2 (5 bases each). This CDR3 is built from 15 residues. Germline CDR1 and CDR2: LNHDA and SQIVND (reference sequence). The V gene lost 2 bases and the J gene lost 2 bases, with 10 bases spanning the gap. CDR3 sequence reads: CASSILGEPYNEQFF. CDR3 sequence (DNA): TGTGCCAGTAGTATATTAGGGGAGCCCTACAATGAGCAGTTCTTC.